Listed here are 30 T cell receptor beta chains from one sample, sequenced in a study of shared clonotypes between healthy human individuals. Profiled with immunoSEQ multiplex PCR; TCRdb holds only in-frame clones, not every one. The sample has more than 450,000 clones, 75% to 85% seen once. The source material was PBMCs. All receptors come from a woman in her thirties or forties in good health. Some clones in this sample may be carry-over from other donors' samples.

This rearrangement joins TRBV13 to TRBJ2-5; 7 bases are shared with TRBD2. Germline V gives CDR1 PRHDT, CDR2 FYEKMQ (reference sequence). The CDR3 length is 15 residues. The ends lost 6 bases at V and 5 bases at J; junction bases unmatched: 12. Here the CDR3 DNA reads TGTGCCAGCAGATTCACTTTGGGAGGGTTTGAGACCCAGTACTTC. This translates into CASRFTLGGFETQYF.

This clone came up once. The J gene is TRBJ2-1, the V gene TRBV7-2; TRBD2 matches at 8 bases. The CDR3 has 15 residues. V shed 6 bases and J 10 bases; nucleotides not matched to a gene: 14. Germline-derived CDR1 and CDR2 are SGHTA and FQGNSA. DNA for the CDR3: TGTGCCAGCAGACTCTCTAGCGGGCCCCCCGGAGAGCAGTTCTTC. It specifies CASRLSSGPPGEQFF. Drawing the rest from reference TRBV7-2 and TRBJ2-1, the complete variable domain is GAGVSQSPSNKVTEKGKDVELRCDPISGHTALYWYRQSLGQGLEFLIYFQGNSAPDKSGLPSDRFSAERTGGSVSTLTIQRTQQEDSAVYLCASRLSSGPPGEQFFGPGTRLTVL.

The CDR3 region is CATHATGTEAFF. CDR3 DNA sequence: TGTGCCACCCATGCGACGGGCACTGAAGCTTTCTTT. The chain combines TRBV15 with TRBJ1-1, with unresolved D. Germline CDR1 LNHNV, CDR2 YYDKDF (reference sequence). The CDR3 contains 12 residues. The V gene lost 8 bases and the J gene lost 4 bases, with 11 bases spanning the gap.

The V and J genes are TRBV19 and TRBJ1-5; the match to TRBD1 covers 7 bases. V trimming: 7 bases; J trimming: 4 bases; junction bases outside the gene matches: 10. Germline V gene lookup returns CDR1 LNHDA and CDR2 SQIVND (reference sequence). The CDR3 totals 15 residues. This CDR3 reads CASIDTGAWNQPQHF. The CDR3 DNA follows: TGTGCCAGTATAGATACAGGGGCTTGGAATCAGCCCCAGCATTTT.

This chain uses TRBV27 with TRBJ2-7; D could derive from TRBD1 or TRBD2 (6 bases each). Per the germline V gene, CDR1 is MNHEY and CDR2 is SMNVEV (reference sequence). This CDR3 contains 16 residues. V was shortened by 5 bases and J by 0 bases, with 17 bases between the two germline ends. CDR3 DNA: TGTGCCAGCAGTGCGAACAGGGTAGCGGCCTCCTACGAGCAGTACTTC. Translating gives CASSANRVAASYEQYF.

This chain joins TRBV4-2 and TRBJ2-7, with 7 bases fitting TRBD2. This CDR3 spans 17 amino acids. V lost 0 bases, J lost 3 bases, and 11 bases stayed unmatched. Per the germline V gene, CDR1 is LGHNA and CDR2 is YNFKEQ. For the CDR3, the DNA is TGTGCCAGCAGCCAAGACCTGACGGGGGAGGGTAGCTACGAGCAGTACTTC. Translating it yields CASSQDLTGEGSYEQYF.

The rearrangement uses TRBV15 and TRBJ1-3; D perhaps matches TRBD1 (5 bases). CDR1 LNHNV and CDR2 YYDKDF come from the germline V gene (reference sequence). This CDR3 contains 15 residues. Trimming stripped 2 bases from V and 0 bases from J, with 8 bases between. The CDR3 spells CATSRQDSSGNTIYF. The DNA for the CDR3 is TGTGCCACCAGCAGACAAGACAGCTCTGGAAACACCATATATTTT.

The CDR3 loop is CSVVRQGTGANVLTF. In nucleotides, the CDR3 is TGCAGCGTTGTGAGACAGGGGACTGGGGCCAACGTCCTGACTTTC. The chain recombines TRBV29-1 with TRBJ2-6; 8 nucleotides agree with TRBD1. V lost 4 bases and J lost 2; bases outside the gene matches: 4. This CDR3 has 15 amino acids. The germline gives CDR1 SQVTM, CDR2 ANQGSEA.

This chain joins TRBV7-8 and TRBJ2-3; 14 bases line up with TRBD2. Germline CDR1 SGHVS, CDR2 FQNEAQ. J was trimmed by 0 bases and V by 4 bases; bases with no gene match: 3. The CDR3 spans 17 residues. CDR3 sequence: CASSYRTSGRSTDTQYF. The CDR3 nucleotides read TGTGCCAGCAGCTACCGGACTAGCGGGAGGAGCACAGATACGCAGTATTTT.

This sequence joins TRBV18 and TRBJ2-2; 7 bases are a match to TRBD1. In germline, CDR1 is KGHSH, CDR2 LQKENI. The junction had 4 bases not matched to a gene; V was cut back by 5 bases and J by 4 bases. CDR3 size: 14 residues. The CDR3 DNA reads TGTGCCAGCTCAGTGGCAGGGGGCACCGGGGAGCTGTTTTTT. Translation: CASSVAGGTGELFF. Complete variable domain (other parts from reference TRBV18 and TRBJ2-2): NAGVMQNPRHLVRRRGQEARLRCSPMKGHSHVYWYRQLPEEGLKFMVYLQKENIIDESGMPKERFSAEFPKEGPSILRIQQVVRGDSAAYFCASSVAGGTGELFFGEGSRLTVL.

As for this clone: Other nucleotide sequences in the sample specify the same CDR3. The chain joins TRBV9 to TRBJ2-3; no reliable D call. The germline V gene encodes CDR1 SGDLS and CDR2 YYNGEE. The CDR3 spans 12 residues. V was shortened by 0 bases and J by 3 bases, with 2 bases between the two germline ends. CDR3 bases: TGTGCCAGCAGCGTAGTAACAGATACGCAGTATTTT. Its protein is CASSVVTDTQYF.

The rearrangement joins TRBV5-4 to TRBJ2-1; D may be TRBD2 (5 bases). The V end lost 4 bases, the J end lost 6 bases, and 11 bases lay between the germline ends. Germline values: CDR1 SGHNT, CDR2 YYREEE (reference sequence). The CDR3 has 13 residues. Here the CDR3 DNA reads TGTGCCAGCAGCCCCCGAGAGGGCAATGAGCAGTTCTTC. The encoded protein is CASSPREGNEQFF. The whole variable domain, remainder taken from reference TRBV5-4 and TRBJ2-1, is ETGVTQSPTHLIKTRGQQVTLRCSSQSGHNTVSWYQQALGQGPQFIFQYYREEENGRGNFPPRFSGLQFPNYSSELNVNALELDDSALYLCASSPREGNEQFFGPGTRLTVL.

The chain employs TRBV5-1 and TRBJ2-7; TRBD2 aligns across 8 bases. V shed 4 bases, J shed 2 bases, and the junction held 2 bases outside the gene matches. The CDR3 length is 13 residues. Germline CDR1 and CDR2: SGHRS and YFSETQ. The CDR3 spells CASSVSGTYEQYF. CDR3 nucleotides: TGCGCCAGCAGCGTTAGCGGGACCTACGAGCAGTACTTC.

The chain is built from TRBV28 and TRBJ2-2; 11 nucleotides match TRBD2. Per germline, CDR1 MDHEN and CDR2 SYDVKM. The trim removed 6 bases at V and 7 bases at J, leaving 7 bases unmatched. This CDR3 is built from 15 residues. The CDR3 sequence is CASSRLAGIGGELFF. CDR3 sequence (DNA): TGTGCCAGCAGCAGACTAGCGGGAATAGGCGGGGAGCTGTTTTTT.

The chain has TRBV6-5 and TRBJ1-1; D gene ambiguous. CDR1 MNHEY and CDR2 SVGAGI come from the germline V gene. The V end lost 5 bases, the J end lost 1 base, and 8 bases lay between the germline ends. This CDR3 comprises 13 residues. The CDR3 DNA sequence: TGTGCCAGCAGTCCGACCAGGAACACTGAAGCTTTCTTT. Residues: CASSPTRNTEAFF.

This chain joins TRBV27 and TRBJ2-3, with TRBD2 as a possible D gene (6 bases). The germline CDR1 and CDR2 sequences are MNHEY and SMNVEV (reference sequence). The CDR3 totals 16 residues. Trimming shortened V by 1 base and J by 1 base, and 12 bases separated the two germline ends. The CDR3 spells CASSLWAGMGTDTQYF. CDR3 in DNA: TGTGCCAGCAGTTTATGGGCGGGAATGGGCACAGATACGCAGTATTTT.

This clone has a single count. The rearrangement uses TRBV6-6 and TRBJ2-6; D might be TRBD1 (6 bases). Germline assignment: CDR1 MNHNY and CDR2 SVGAGI (reference sequence). V lost 5 bases, J lost 2 bases, and 10 bases lay in between. The CDR3 contains 15 residues. The CDR3 DNA follows: TGTGCCAGCAGTCCAAACAGGGCTGGGGCCAACGTCCTGACTTTC. Translation: CASSPNRAGANVLTF.

V usage is TRBV6-4 and J usage is TRBJ2-1; 7 positions agree with TRBD2. The CDR3 loop spans 12 amino acids. CDR1 MRHNA and CDR2 SNTAGT come from the germline V gene. The J segment lost 2 bases and the V segment lost 10 bases, leaving 2 bases of the junction unmatched. CDR3: CAIAGTYNEQFF. In DNA form, the CDR3 reads TGTGCCATAGCGGGTACCTACAATGAGCAGTTCTTC.

The chain joins TRBV7-6 to TRBJ1-4; D is perhaps TRBD1 (6 bases). The CDR3 length is 16 residues. Trimming pared 6 bases from V and 8 bases from J, leaving 22 bases between. CDR1 and CDR2 from the germline V gene are SGHVS and FNYEAQ. The CDR3 here is CASSSPSQGKGEKLFF. In DNA form, the CDR3 reads TGTGCCAGCAGTTCTCCTTCCCAGGGGAAGGGGGAAAAACTGTTTTTT.

The V gene is TRBV10-3, the J gene TRBJ1-2; TRBD1 matches at 10 bases. CDR1 and CDR2 from the germline V gene are ENHRY and SYGVKD. The V gene end was trimmed by 2 bases and the J gene end by 8 bases; junction bases not matched to a gene: 5. The CDR3 loop spans 14 amino acids. The DNA for the CDR3 is TGTGCCATCAGTGAGCCGACAGGGGGCCTCGGCTACACCTTC. Amino acids: CAISEPTGGLGYTF.

The chain recombines TRBV19 with TRBJ1-5; no clear D. Germline CDR1 reads LNHDA; CDR2 reads SQIVND (reference sequence). Trimming took off 6 bases at V and 1 base at J, with 16 bases between the two ends. The CDR3 totals 16 residues. The CDR3 DNA is TGTGCCAGTAGCACTATGGTGGGCATGAGCAATCAGCCCCAGCATTTT. It codes for CASSTMVGMSNQPQHF. Full variable domain (rest looked up from reference TRBV19 and TRBJ1-5): DGGITQSPKYLFRKEGQNVTLSCEQNLNHDAMYWYRQDPGQGLRLIYYSQIVNDFQKGDIAEGYSVSREKKESFPLTVTSAQKNPTAFYLCASSTMVGMSNQPQHFGDGTRLSIL.

V is TRBV4-1 and J is TRBJ1-1; possibly TRBD1 for D (6 bases). This CDR3 is built from 16 residues. Germline CDR1 is MGHRA and CDR2 is YSYEKL. Trimming shortened V by 4 bases and J by 5 bases, and 20 bases separated the two germline ends. CDR3 sequence: CASSRLPGQPGTEAFF. For the CDR3, the DNA is TGCGCCAGCAGCCGACTGCCTGGACAGCCGGGGACTGAAGCTTTCTTT.

This clone appeared a single time. The rearrangement links TRBV6-5 to TRBJ2-5; 8 bases agree with TRBD2. The better agreement between TRBJ2-7 and the DNA end casts doubt on the J call. In germline, CDR1 is MNHEY, CDR2 SVGAGI. CDR3 length equals 15 residues. Written as DNA, the CDR3 is TGTGCCAGCAGAGAAAGCGGGAGAGTCTCCTACGAGCAGTACTTC. Its translation: CASRESGRVSYEQYF.

The V gene is TRBV7-3, the J gene TRBJ2-5; possible D gene TRBD2, 5 bases. V dropped 11 bases and J dropped 1 base, with 14 bases sitting between them. CDR3 length: 13 residues. Germline values: CDR1 SGHTA, CDR2 FQGTGA. CDR3 coding DNA: TGTGCCCTAAAGGAAGCGGCCCAAGAGACCCAGTACTTC. Protein product: CALKEAAQETQYF.

This chain uses TRBV7-6 with TRBJ1-6; 7 bases line up with TRBD1. The germline gives CDR1 SGHVS, CDR2 FNYEAQ. With 5 bases clipped from V and 5 bases from J, the junction kept 6 bases outside the gene matches. The CDR3 runs to 15 residues. Here the CDR3 reads CASSTATGNNSPLHF. CDR3 in DNA: TGTGCCAGCAGCACCGCGACAGGGAATAATTCACCCCTCCACTTT.

The chain is built from TRBV7-2 and TRBJ2-3; D gene unclear. Germline CDR1 is SGHTA and CDR2 is FQGNSA. Trimming shortened V by 5 bases and J by 8 bases, and 17 bases separated the two germline ends. CDR3 length: 14 amino acids. The CDR3: CASSPAGLYGTQYF. The CDR3 DNA is TGTGCCAGCAGCCCCGCCGGGTTGTATGGTACGCAGTATTTT.

The J gene is TRBJ2-1, the V gene TRBV4-1; D gene ambiguous. Germline V CDR1 and CDR2: MGHRA, YSYEKL. The CDR3 has 13 amino acids. V lost 1 base and J 8 bases, leaving 9 bases between the germline ends. The CDR3 coding sequence is TGCGCCAGCAGCCAAGGGGCGCGGTATGAGCAGTTCTTC. Encoded protein: CASSQGARYEQFF.

The rearrangement joins TRBV18 to TRBJ1-1; 8 bases fit TRBD1. J lost 3 bases, V lost 4 bases, and 16 bases had no gene match. The CDR3 is 18 residues long. CDR1 and CDR2 from the germline V gene are KGHSH and LQKENI. In DNA, the CDR3 is TGTGCCAGCTCACTCAACGCACCAGGGGGCACTGGTTACACTGAAGCTTTCTTT. This sequence encodes CASSLNAPGGTGYTEAFF.

This clone was observed a handful of times. The chain joins TRBV27 to TRBJ2-1; 8 positions match TRBD2. The CDR3 has 16 residues. From germline, CDR1 is MNHEY and CDR2 SMNVEV (reference sequence). V trimming: 5 bases; J trimming: 1 base; junction bases outside the gene matches: 7. DNA for the CDR3: TGTGCCAGCAGTACTTATGTAGCGGGATCCTACAATGAGCAGTTCTTC. Protein sequence: CASSTYVAGSYNEQFF.

The chain uses TRBV9 and TRBJ1-2; D ambiguous. The CDR3 spans 12 residues. CDR1 and CDR2 from the germline V gene are SGDLS and YYNGEE. Trimming removed 3 bases at V and 5 bases at J, with 8 bases between. CDR3: CASSGRAYGYTF. For the CDR3, the DNA is TGTGCCAGCAGCGGGAGGGCATATGGCTACACCTTC.